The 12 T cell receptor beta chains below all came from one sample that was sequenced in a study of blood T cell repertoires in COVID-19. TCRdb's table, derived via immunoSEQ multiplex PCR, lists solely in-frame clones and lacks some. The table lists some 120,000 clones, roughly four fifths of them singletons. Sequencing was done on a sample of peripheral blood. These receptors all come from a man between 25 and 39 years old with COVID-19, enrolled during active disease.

CDR3 amino acids: CASSDSNRGGGYTF. The CDR3 region has the DNA TGTGCCAGCAGTGACTCGAACAGGGGAGGTGGCTACACCTTC. The chain couples TRBV6-4 to TRBJ1-2, with 7 bases aligning to TRBD1. The CDR3 covers 14 residues. Looked up from germline, CDR1 is MRHNA and CDR2 is SNTAGT. The ends lost 0 bases at V and 7 bases at J; junction bases unmatched: 5.

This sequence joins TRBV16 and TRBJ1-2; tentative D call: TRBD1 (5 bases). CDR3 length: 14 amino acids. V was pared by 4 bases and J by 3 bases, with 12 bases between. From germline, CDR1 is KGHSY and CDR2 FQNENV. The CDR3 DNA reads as TGTGCCAGCAGCCCCTCGGGGGAGCACTATGGCTACACCTTC. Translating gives CASSPSGEHYGYTF.

The CDR3: CASISYYSNQPQHF. Here the CDR3 DNA reads TGTGCCAGCATCAGTTATTATAGCAATCAGCCCCAGCATTTT. The V and J genes are TRBV28 and TRBJ1-5; unclear D gene. The CDR3 is 14 amino acids. Germline V lookup: CDR1 MDHEN, CDR2 SYDVKM. Trimming pared 7 bases from V and 0 bases from J, leaving 10 bases between.

The chain's CDR3 is CASSPRQTISYNEQFF. CDR3 in DNA: TGTGCCAGCAGCCCTCGACAGACAATCTCCTACAATGAGCAGTTCTTC. The chain recombines TRBV5-5 with TRBJ2-1, with D tentatively TRBD1 (5 bases). This CDR3 region has 16 residues. Germline V CDR1 and CDR2: SGHKS, YYEKEE (reference sequence). Trimming removed 4 bases at V and 0 bases at J, with 14 bases between.

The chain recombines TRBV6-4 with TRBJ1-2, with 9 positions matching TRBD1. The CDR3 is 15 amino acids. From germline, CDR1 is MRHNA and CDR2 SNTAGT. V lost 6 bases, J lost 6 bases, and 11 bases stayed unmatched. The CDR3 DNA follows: TGTGCCAGCAGGCCGGGACAGGGTATAAATGATGGCTACACCTTC. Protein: CASRPGQGINDGYTF.

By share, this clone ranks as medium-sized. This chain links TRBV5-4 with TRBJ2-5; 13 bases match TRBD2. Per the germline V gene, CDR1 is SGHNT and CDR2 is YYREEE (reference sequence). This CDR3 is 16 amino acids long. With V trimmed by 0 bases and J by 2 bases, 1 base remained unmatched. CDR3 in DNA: TGTGCCAGCAGCTTGGGGGGACTAGCGGGGCAAGAGACCCAGTACTTC. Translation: CASSLGGLAGQETQYF.

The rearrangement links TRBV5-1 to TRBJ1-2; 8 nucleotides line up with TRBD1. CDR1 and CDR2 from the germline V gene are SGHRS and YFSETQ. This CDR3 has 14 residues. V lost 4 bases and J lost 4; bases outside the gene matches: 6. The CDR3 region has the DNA TGCGCCAGCAGCAAGGACAGGGCCATCTATGGCTACACCTTC. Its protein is CASSKDRAIYGYTF. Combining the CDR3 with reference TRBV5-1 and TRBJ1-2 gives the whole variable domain KAGVTQTPRYLIKTRGQQVTLSCSPISGHRSVSWYQQTPGQGLQFLFEYFSETQRNKGNFPGRFSGRQFSNSRSEMNVSTLELGDSALYLCASSKDRAIYGYTFGSGTRLTVV.

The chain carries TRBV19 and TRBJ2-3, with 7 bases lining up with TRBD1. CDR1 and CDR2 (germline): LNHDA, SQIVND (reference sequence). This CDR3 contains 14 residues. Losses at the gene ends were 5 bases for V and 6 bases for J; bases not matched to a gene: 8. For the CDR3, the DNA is TGTGCCAGTAGTTTCCGACAGGGTCTGGATACGCAGTATTTT. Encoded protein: CASSFRQGLDTQYF.

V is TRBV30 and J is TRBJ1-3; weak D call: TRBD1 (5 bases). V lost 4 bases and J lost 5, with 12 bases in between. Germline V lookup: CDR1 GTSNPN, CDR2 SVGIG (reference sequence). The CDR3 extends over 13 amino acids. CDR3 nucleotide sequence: TGTGCCTGGACTACAGGACATCGAAACACCATATATTTT. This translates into CAWTTGHRNTIYF.

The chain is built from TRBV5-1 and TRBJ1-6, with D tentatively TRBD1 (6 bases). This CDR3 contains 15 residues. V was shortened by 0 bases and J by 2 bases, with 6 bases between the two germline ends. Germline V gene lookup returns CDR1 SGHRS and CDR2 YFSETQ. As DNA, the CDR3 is TGCGCCAGCAGCTTGGGGGACACCTATAATTCACCCCTCCACTTT. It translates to CASSLGDTYNSPLHF. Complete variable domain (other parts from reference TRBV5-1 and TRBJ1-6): KAGVTQTPRYLIKTRGQQVTLSCSPISGHRSVSWYQQTPGQGLQFLFEYFSETQRNKGNFPGRFSGRQFSNSRSEMNVSTLELGDSALYLCASSLGDTYNSPLHFGNGTRLTVT.

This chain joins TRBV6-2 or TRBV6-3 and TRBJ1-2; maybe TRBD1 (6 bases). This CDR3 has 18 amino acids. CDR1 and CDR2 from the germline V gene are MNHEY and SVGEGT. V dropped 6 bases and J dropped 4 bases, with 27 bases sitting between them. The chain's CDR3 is CASSPRIDRSLTFYGYTF. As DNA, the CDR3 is TGTGCCAGCAGCCCTCGAATCGACAGGTCCCTCACCTTCTATGGCTACACCTTC.

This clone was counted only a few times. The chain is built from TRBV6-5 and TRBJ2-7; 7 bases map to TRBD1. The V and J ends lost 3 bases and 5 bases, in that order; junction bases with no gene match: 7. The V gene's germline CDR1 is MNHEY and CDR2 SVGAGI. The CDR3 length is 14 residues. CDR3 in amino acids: CASSYDRVAHEQYF. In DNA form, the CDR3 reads TGTGCCAGCAGTTATGACAGGGTAGCCCACGAGCAGTACTTC.